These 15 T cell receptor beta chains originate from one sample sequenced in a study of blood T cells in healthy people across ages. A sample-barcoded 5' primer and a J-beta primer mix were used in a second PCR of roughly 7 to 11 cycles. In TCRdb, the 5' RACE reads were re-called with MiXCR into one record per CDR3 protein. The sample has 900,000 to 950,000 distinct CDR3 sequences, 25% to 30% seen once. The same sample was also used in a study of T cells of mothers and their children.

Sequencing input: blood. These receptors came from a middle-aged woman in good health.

CDR3 DNA sequence: TGTGCCAGCAGCCAAGTTCTAGACACTGAAGCTTTCTTT. It encodes CASSQVLDTEAFF. This chain links TRBV14 with TRBJ1-1, with no clear D. Germline assignment: CDR1 SGHDN and CDR2 FVKESK. V was clipped by 1 base and J by 3 bases, with 6 bases between them. The CDR3 has 13 residues.

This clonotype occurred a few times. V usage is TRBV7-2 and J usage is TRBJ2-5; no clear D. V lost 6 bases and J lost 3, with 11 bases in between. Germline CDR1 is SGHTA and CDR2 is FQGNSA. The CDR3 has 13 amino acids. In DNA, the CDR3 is TGTGCCAGCAGATTTACGGGTAAAGAGACCCAGTACTTC. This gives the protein CASRFTGKETQYF.

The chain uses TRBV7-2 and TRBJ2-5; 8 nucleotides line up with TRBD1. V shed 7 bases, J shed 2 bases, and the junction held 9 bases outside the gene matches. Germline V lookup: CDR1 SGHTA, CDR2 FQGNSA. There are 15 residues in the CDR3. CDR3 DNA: TGTGCCAGCACCTTTCTCCAGGGGGCACAAGAGACCCAGTACTTC. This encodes CASTFLQGAQETQYF.

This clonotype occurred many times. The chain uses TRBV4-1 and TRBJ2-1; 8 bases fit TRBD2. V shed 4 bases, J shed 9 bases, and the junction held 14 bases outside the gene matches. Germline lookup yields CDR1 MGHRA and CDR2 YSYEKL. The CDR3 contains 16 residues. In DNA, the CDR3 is TGCGCCAGCAGCCCTGTAGGAACTAGCGGCGCTCCTGAGCAGTTCTTC. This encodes CASSPVGTSGAPEQFF.

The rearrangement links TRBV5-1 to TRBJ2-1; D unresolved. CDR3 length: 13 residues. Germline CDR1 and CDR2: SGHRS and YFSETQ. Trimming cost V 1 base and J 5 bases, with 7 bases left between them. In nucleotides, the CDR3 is TGCGCCAGCAGCTTGAACAGCAACAATGAGCAGTTCTTC. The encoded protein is CASSLNSNNEQFF.

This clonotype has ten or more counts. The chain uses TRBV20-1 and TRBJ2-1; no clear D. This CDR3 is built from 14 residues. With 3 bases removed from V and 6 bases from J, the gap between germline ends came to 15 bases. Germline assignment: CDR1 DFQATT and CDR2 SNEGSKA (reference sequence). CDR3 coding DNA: TGCAGTGCTAGCGGCCCACCCGGGCGCAATGAGCAGTTCTTC. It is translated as CSASGPPGRNEQFF.

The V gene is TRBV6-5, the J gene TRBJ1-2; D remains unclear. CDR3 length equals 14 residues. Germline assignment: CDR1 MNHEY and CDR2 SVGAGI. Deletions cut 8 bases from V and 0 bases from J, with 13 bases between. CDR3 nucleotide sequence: TGTGCCAGCGGCATGGCTGCCCCTAACTATGGCTACACCTTC. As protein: CASGMAAPNYGYTF.

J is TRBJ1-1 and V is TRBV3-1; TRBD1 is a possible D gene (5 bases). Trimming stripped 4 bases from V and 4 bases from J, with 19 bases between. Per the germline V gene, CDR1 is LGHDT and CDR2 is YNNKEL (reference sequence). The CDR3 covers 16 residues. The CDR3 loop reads CASSLTGDGSGTEAFF. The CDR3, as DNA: TGTGCCAGCAGCCTGACCGGGGACGGGTCCGGCACTGAAGCTTTCTTT. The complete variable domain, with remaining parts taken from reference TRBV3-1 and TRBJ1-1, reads DTAVSQTPKYLVTQMGNDKSIKCEQNLGHDTMYWYKQDSKKFLKIMFSYNNKELIINETVPNRFSPKSPDKAHLNLHINSLELGDSAVYFCASSLTGDGSGTEAFFGQGTRLTVV.

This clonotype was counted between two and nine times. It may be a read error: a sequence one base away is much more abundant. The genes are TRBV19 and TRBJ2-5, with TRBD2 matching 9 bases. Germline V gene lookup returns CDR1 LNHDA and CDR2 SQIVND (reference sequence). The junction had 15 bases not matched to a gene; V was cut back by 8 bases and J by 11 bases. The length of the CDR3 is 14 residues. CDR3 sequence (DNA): TGTGCCAGTGGAACTAGCGGGTTCCACAATGAGCAGTACTTC. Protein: CASGTSGFHNEQYF.

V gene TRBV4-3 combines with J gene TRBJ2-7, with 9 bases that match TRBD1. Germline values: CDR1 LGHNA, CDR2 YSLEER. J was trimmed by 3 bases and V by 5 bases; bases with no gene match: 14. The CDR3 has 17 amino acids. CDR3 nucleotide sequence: TGCGCCAGCAGCGCTAACGACGGGACAGGGCTTTTCTACGAGCAGTACTTC. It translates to CASSANDGTGLFYEQYF.

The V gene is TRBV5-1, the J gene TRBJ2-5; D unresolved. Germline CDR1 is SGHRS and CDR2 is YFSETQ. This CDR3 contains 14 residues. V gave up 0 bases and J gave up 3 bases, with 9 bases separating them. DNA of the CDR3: TGCGCCAGCAGCTTGGTTTATGAAGAAGAGACCCAGTACTTC. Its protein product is CASSLVYEEETQYF.

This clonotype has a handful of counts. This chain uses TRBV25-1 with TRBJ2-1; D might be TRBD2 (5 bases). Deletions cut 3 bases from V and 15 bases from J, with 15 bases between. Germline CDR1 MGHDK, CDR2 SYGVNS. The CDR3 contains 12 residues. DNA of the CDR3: TGTGCCAGCAGTGATTCCGGGAATTCTCTGTTCTTC. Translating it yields CASSDSGNSLFF.

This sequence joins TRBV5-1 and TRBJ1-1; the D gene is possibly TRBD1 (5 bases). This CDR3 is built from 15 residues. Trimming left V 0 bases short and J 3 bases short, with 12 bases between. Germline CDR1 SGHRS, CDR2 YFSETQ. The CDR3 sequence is CASSLEGFTDTEAFF. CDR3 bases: TGCGCCAGCAGCTTGGAGGGGTTTACCGACACTGAAGCTTTCTTT.

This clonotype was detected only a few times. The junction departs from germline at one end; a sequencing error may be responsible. In DNA, the CDR3 is TGTGCCAGCGGTGAAGGTTGGGGTAGTGACACAGATACGCAGTATTTT. Protein sequence: CASGEGWGSDTDTQYF. The V gene is TRBV2, the J gene TRBJ2-3, with D uncertain. This CDR3 has 16 amino acids. Germline V lookup: CDR1 SNHLY, CDR2 FYNNEI.

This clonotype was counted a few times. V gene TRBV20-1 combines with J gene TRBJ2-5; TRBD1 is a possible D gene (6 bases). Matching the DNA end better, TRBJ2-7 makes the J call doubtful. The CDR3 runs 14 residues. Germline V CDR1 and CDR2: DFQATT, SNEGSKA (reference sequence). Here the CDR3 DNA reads TGCAGTGCTGTCCGCACCGGGACATTTTACGAGCAGTACTTC. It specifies CSAVRTGTFYEQYF.